These 5 T cell receptor beta chains were all obtained from the same sample, sequenced in a study of identical twins. Each CDR3 protein is one row after TCRdb ran MiXCR on the 5' RACE reads. The sample has around 490,000 distinct CDR3 sequences; roughly 13% are singletons. The same specimen was also included in a second study, on yellow fever vaccine responses in identical twins.

Sequencing was carried out using CD4+ T cells sorted from blood. The origin of the receptors is a woman under 30 in good health.

Only a few counts were recorded for this clonotype. The rearrangement joins TRBV20-1 to TRBJ2-1; the match to TRBD2 covers 13 bases. The trim removed 3 bases at V and 8 bases at J, leaving 7 bases unmatched. CDR3 length: 15 amino acids. The germline V gene has CDR1 DFQATT and CDR2 SNEGSKA (reference sequence). CDR3 amino acids: CSASPTSGRADEQFF. CDR3 sequence (DNA): TGCAGTGCTAGCCCCACTAGCGGGAGGGCCGATGAGCAGTTCTTC.

The chain recombines TRBV7-8 with TRBJ2-7; 14 nucleotides line up with TRBD2. CDR3 size: 14 residues. Germline V gene data show CDR1 as SGHVS and CDR2 as FQNEAQ. V dropped 5 bases and J dropped 6; count of bases not matched to a gene: 3. The CDR3 loop reads CASSVGTSGSEQYF. As DNA, the CDR3 is TGTGCCAGCAGCGTAGGGACTAGCGGGAGCGAGCAGTACTTC.

The chain joins TRBV24-1 to TRBJ2-3, with TRBD1 matching 10 bases. The ends lost 3 bases at V and 2 bases at J; junction bases unmatched: 10. This CDR3 is 18 amino acids long. Germline lookup yields CDR1 KGHDR and CDR2 SFDVKD. CDR3 residues: CATSDVPGQGLSTDTQYF. The CDR3 DNA reads as TGTGCCACCAGTGATGTTCCGGGACAGGGGTTATCCACAGATACGCAGTATTTT.

This clonotype was recorded a few times. The chain carries TRBV7-6 and TRBJ1-4, with 7 bases lining up with TRBD1. This CDR3 has 14 residues. The ends lost 1 base at V and 6 bases at J; junction bases unmatched: 2. CDR1 SGHVS and CDR2 FNYEAQ come from the germline V gene. CDR3 protein: CASSLGTGDEKLFF. Here the CDR3 DNA reads TGTGCCAGCAGCTTAGGCACAGGGGATGAAAAACTGTTTTTT.

The chain joins TRBV6-5 to TRBJ2-7, with 7 bases identical to TRBD1. This CDR3 comprises 15 residues. Trimming cost V 4 bases and J 7 bases; bases outside gene matches: 13. CDR1 and CDR2 from the germline V gene are MNHEY and SVGAGI. CDR3 region: CASSSTRTGRGEQYF. CDR3 bases: TGTGCCAGCAGTTCTACACGGACAGGCCGGGGTGAGCAGTACTTC.